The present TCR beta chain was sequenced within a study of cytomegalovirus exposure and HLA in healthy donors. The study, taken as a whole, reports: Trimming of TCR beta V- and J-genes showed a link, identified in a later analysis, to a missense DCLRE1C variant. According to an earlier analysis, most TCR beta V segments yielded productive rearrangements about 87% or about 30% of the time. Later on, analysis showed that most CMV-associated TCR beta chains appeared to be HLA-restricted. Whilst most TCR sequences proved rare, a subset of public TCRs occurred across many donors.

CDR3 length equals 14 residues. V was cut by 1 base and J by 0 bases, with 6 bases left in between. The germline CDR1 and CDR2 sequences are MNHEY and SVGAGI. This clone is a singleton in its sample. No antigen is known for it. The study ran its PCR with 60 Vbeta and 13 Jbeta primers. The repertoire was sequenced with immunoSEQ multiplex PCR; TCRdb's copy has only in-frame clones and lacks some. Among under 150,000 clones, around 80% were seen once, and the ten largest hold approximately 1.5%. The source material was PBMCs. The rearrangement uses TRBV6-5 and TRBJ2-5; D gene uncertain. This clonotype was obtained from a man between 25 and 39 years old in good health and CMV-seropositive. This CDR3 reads CASSYYTDQETQYF. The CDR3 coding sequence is TGTGCCAGCAGTTACTACACAGACCAAGAGACCCAGTACTTC.